This T cell receptor (beta chain) was documented in a study of cytomegalovirus exposure and HLA in healthy donors. The PCR was carried out with 60 Vbeta primers and 13 Jbeta primers. The table came from immunoSEQ multiplex PCR; TCRdb's copy has only in-frame clones and leaves some out. The sample lists 73,000 or so clones, more than 80% occurring once. Sequencing was performed on PBMCs. The sequence derives from a human donor in good health.

CDR3 bases: TGTGCCAGCAGCTTAGGCAGGGTCACCGGGGAGCTGTTTTTT. Its protein product is CASSLGRVTGELFF. The chain is built from TRBV7-9 and TRBJ2-2; the D gene is possibly TRBD1 (5 bases). The CDR3 totals 14 residues. From germline, CDR1 is SEHNR and CDR2 FQNEAQ (reference sequence). V lost 1 base to trimming and J lost 4 bases, with 7 bases between them.